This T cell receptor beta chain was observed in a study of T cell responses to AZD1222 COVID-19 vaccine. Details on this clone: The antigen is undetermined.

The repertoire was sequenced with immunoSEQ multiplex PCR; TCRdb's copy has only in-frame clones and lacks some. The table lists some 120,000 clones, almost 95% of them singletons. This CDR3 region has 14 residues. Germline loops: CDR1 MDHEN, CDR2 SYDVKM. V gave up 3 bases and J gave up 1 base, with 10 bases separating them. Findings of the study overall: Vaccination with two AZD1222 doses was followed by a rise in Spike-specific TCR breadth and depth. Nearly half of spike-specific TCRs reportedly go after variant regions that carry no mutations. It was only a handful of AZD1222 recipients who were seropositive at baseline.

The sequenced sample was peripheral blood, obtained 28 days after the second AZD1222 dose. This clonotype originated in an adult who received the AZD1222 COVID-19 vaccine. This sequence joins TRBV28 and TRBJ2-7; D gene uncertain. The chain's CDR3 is CASSFSRDSYEQYF. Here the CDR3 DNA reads TGTGCCAGCAGTTTTAGTAGGGATTCCTACGAGCAGTACTTC.